Listed below are T cell receptor beta chains from one sample, sequenced in a study of cytomegalovirus exposure and HLA in healthy donors. Here immunoSEQ multiplex PCR was the method, and the copy in TCRdb shows in-frame clones only, minus some. The sample carries tens of thousands of clones, about 90% recorded once. The sequenced material came from PBMCs. Receptor source: a man between 18 and 29 years old in good health and CMV-seronegative. Each CDR3 is given with its conserved first and last residue. The order of the fields is J gene, clone size, D gene, V gene, CDR3 DNA, CDR3 protein. The D gene is left open where the match is weak. The size of a clone is reported for some rows only, either as once, few or many, or as a class for expanded clones.

j_call: TRBJ2-1
clone_size: .
d_call: .
v_call: TRBV4-3
cdr3_nt: TGCGCCAGCAGCCAATGGAGGCAAAGCTCCTACAATGAGCAGTTCTTC
cdr3_aa: CASSQWRQSSYNEQFF

j_call: TRBJ2-5
clone_size: .
d_call: .
v_call: TRBV11-1
cdr3_nt: TGTGCCAGCAGCTCTCGGCGGGACGGTGGAAAGTACTTC
cdr3_aa: CASSSRRDGGKYF

j_call: TRBJ2-1
clone_size: .
d_call: .
v_call: TRBV27
cdr3_nt: TGTGCCAGCAGAGAGGGGGTCTACAATGAGCAGTTCTTC
cdr3_aa: CASREGVYNEQFF

j_call: TRBJ2-7
clone_size: .
d_call: .
v_call: TRBV5-1
cdr3_nt: TGCGCCAGCAGCTTGGATCGACGCTCAAGGAGGTCCTACGAGCAGTACTTC
cdr3_aa: CASSLDRRSRRSYEQYF

j_call: TRBJ1-1
clone_size: .
d_call: .
v_call: TRBV7-9
cdr3_nt: TGTGCCAGCAGCACTGGACAGCCGAACACTGAAGCTTTCTTT
cdr3_aa: CASSTGQPNTEAFF

j_call: TRBJ2-7
clone_size: .
d_call: TRBD2
v_call: TRBV6-1
cdr3_nt: TGTGCCAGCAGTCCGCGGGGGGCCTCCTACGAGCAGTACTTC
cdr3_aa: CASSPRGASYEQYF

j_call: TRBJ1-2
clone_size: .
d_call: .
v_call: TRBV28
cdr3_nt: TGTGCCAGCAGTTTACGACAGTATGGCTACACCTTC
cdr3_aa: CASSLRQYGYTF

j_call: TRBJ2-7
clone_size: .
d_call: TRBD1
v_call: TRBV9
cdr3_nt: TGTGCCAGCAGCTTGACCGGGACAGGGTTATGGGAGCAGTACTTC
cdr3_aa: CASSLTGTGLWEQYF

j_call: TRBJ1-2
clone_size: .
d_call: TRBD1
v_call: TRBV6-4
cdr3_nt: TGTGCCAGCAGTGAGACAGGGGACTATGGCTACACCTTC
cdr3_aa: CASSETGDYGYTF

j_call: TRBJ1-5
clone_size: once
d_call: .
v_call: TRBV2
cdr3_nt: TGTGCCAGCGATTTCTATAGCAATCAGCCCCAGCATTTT
cdr3_aa: CASDFYSNQPQHF

j_call: TRBJ1-1
clone_size: .
d_call: .
v_call: TRBV7-3
cdr3_nt: TGTGCCAGCAGCGCTAGCACAGTCGGGGGATGGAACACTGAAGCTTTCTTT
cdr3_aa: CASSASTVGGWNTEAFF